This TCR beta chain was captured in a study of CD8+CD57+ T cells in acquired aplastic anemia. Study at large: Yields of DNA that came from sorted CD4+ and CD8+ cells averaged roughly 3.3 ug.

This clonotype showed up just a few times. V lost 1 base, J lost 2 bases, and 15 bases lay in between. The CDR3 runs to 17 residues. The germline V gene has CDR1 LNHDA and CDR2 SQIVND (reference sequence). For sequencing, patients were chosen who had shown expansion of CD8+CD57+ cells by flow cytometry. TCR beta VDJ and CDR3 profiles were obtained from a genomic DNA template. TCRdb ran MiXCR on the reads and lists one entry per CDR3 protein. The data show more than 150,000 distinct CDR3 sequences, around 48% seen once. This chain joins TRBV19 and TRBJ1-5; unclear D gene. The receptor was derived from a human donor with aplastic anemia. Input material: sorted CD4+, CD8+, or CD8+CD57+ T cells (not recorded which) from PBMCs. Here the CDR3 DNA reads TGTGCCAGTAGTATAGGTCGTAACATCCGTGGCAATCAGCCCCAGCATTTT. This codes for CASSIGRNIRGNQPQHF. Full variable domain (rest looked up from reference TRBV19 and TRBJ1-5): DGGITQSPKYLFRKEGQNVTLSCEQNLNHDAMYWYRQDPGQGLRLIYYSQIVNDFQKGDIAEGYSVSREKKESFPLTVTSAQKNPTAFYLCASSIGRNIRGNQPQHFGDGTRLSIL.